Reported below is one TCR beta chain. Clones were read by immunoSEQ multiplex PCR, and TCRdb kept only the in-frame ones, dropping some. Of about 140,000 clones in the sample, about 83% were seen once. The record originates from a study of blood T cell repertoires in COVID-19. The study assigned cohorts using participant-reported clinical history. V shed 4 bases and J 10 bases; nucleotides not matched to a gene: 11. This CDR3 spans 15 amino acids. Germline CDR1 MNHEY, CDR2 SVGEGT. Sequencing used PBMCs or T cells enriched from blood (not recorded which). The receptor comes from a woman aged 50 to 65 with acute COVID-19. The chain joins TRBV6-2 or TRBV6-3 to TRBJ2-1, with 9 bases that match TRBD2. CDR3 bases: TGTGCCAGCAGTTCTCAACCGGGACTAGCCAGCGAGCAGTTCTTC. Encoded protein: CASSSQPGLASEQFF.